This T cell receptor beta chain was profiled in a study of OX40 agonist ivuxolimab in advanced cancers. Overall study: Prior anti-PD-1, anti-PD-L1 or anti-CTLA-4 therapy did not bar entry, and less than 50% had some.

Study outcomes and limitations: Fewer expanded clones were found on average in CD4+ than in CD8+ T cells.

Autoimmune disease history or systemic immunosuppression led to patients being barred. Using immunoSEQ multiplex PCR, the repertoire was profiled, and TCRdb retains in-frame clones only, with some absent. The top ten clones hold about 17% of a sample with fewer than 25,000 clones, 70% to 85% of them seen once. With respect to this clone: The antigen remains undetermined.

This sequence originates from an adult with an advanced solid tumor such as melanoma, head and neck, liver or kidney cancer. The sample in question was CD4+ or CD8+ T cells sorted from blood, obtained in a trial of the OX40 agonist ivuxolimab.

As DNA, the CDR3 is TGTGCCAGCAGCCACGGGGGGTTGGCTGAAGCTTTCTTT. This codes for CASSHGGLAEAFF. The J gene is TRBJ1-1, the V gene TRBV4-2; perhaps TRBD1 as D (5 bases). Germline V gives CDR1 LGHNA, CDR2 YNFKEQ. Trimming left V 3 bases short and J 6 bases short, with 11 bases between. CDR3 length: 13 amino acids.